The rows below give T cell receptor beta chains drawn from one sample of a study of cytomegalovirus exposure and HLA in healthy donors. Clones were read by immunoSEQ multiplex PCR, and TCRdb kept only the in-frame ones, dropping some. The sample includes 130,000 to 150,000 clones, around 77% of them seen just once. Sequenced sample: PBMCs. Receptors originate from a woman aged 45 to 65 in good health and CMV-seronegative. The CDR3 runs from the conserved cysteine through the conserved F or W.

TRBV19,CASSSRTSGGSYEQYF
TRBV6-5,CASSPGLGGEQYF
TRBV6-5,CASRNGLASNSPLHF
TRBV27,CASSFSQGHSPLHF
TRBV2,CASKEVASTDTQYF
TRBV19,CASRILASSTDTQYF
TRBV5-7,CASSLRGQGYEQYF
TRBV6-6,CASSSQGGARQPQHF
TRBV5-1,CASSIDSYNEQFF
TRBV14,CASSQTRGRRGNEQFF
TRBV10-3,CATNGDRLDGYTF
TRBV7-9,CASSLGAVEAFF
TRBV5-6,CASSHDRQETQYF
TRBV29-1,CSVGEIAQETQYF